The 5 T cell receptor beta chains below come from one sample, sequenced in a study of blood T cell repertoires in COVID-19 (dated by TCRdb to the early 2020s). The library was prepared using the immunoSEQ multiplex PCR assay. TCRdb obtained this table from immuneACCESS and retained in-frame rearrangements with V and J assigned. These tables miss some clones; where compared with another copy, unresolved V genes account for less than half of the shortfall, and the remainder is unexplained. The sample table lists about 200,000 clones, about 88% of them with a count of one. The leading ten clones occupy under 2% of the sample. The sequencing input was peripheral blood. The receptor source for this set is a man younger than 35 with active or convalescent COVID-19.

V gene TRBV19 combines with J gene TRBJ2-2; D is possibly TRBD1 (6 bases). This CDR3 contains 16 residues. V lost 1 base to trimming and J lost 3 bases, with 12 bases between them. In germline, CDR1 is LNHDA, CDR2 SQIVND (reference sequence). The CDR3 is CASSIVGKGDTGELFF. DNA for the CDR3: TGTGCCAGTAGTATAGTGGGCAAGGGGGACACCGGGGAGCTGTTTTTT.

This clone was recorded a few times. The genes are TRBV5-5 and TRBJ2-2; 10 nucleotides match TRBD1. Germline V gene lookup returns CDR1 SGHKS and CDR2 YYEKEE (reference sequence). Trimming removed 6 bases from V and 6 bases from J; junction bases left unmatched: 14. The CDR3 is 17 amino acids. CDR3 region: CASKLFPGQGSAGELFF. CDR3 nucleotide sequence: TGTGCCAGCAAACTGTTTCCGGGACAGGGGTCTGCCGGGGAGCTGTTTTTT.

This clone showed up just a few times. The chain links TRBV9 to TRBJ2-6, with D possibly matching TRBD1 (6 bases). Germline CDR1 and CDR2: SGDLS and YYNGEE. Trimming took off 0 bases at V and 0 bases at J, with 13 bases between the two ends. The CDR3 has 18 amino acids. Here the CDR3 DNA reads TGTGCCAGCAGCGTAGCTCCCACAGGGAGCTCTGGGGCCAACGTCCTGACTTTC. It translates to CASSVAPTGSSGANVLTF.

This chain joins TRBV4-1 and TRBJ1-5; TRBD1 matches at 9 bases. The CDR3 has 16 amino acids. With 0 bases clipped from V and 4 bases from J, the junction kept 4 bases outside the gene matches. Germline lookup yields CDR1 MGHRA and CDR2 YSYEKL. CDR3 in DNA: TGCGCCAGCAGCCAAGAAACAGGGGGCTGGAATCAGCCCCAGCATTTT. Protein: CASSQETGGWNQPQHF.

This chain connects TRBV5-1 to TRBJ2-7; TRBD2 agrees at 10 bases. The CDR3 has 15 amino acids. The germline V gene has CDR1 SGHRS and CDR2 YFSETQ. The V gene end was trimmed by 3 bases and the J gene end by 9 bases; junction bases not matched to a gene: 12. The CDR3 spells CASSYESGRARVQYF. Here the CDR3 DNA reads TGCGCCAGCAGCTACGAGAGCGGGAGGGCCAGGGTGCAGTACTTC.